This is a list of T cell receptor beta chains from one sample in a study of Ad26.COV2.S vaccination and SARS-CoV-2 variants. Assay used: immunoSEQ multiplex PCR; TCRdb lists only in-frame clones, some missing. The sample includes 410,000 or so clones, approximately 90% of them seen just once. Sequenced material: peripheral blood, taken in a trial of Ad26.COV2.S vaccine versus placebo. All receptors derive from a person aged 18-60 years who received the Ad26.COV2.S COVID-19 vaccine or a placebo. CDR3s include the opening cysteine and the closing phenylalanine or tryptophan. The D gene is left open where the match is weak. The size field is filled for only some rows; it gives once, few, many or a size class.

DNA: TGTGCCAGCAGCCGAGAAAATAGCGGGGCGTCCTACGAGCAGTACTTC
CDR3: CASSRENSGASYEQYF
J: TRBJ2-7
D: TRBD2
size: NA
V: TRBV3-1/TRBV3-2

DNA: TGTGCCAGCAGCCCGGGGGAGGGACCCTACGAGCAGTACTTC
CDR3: CASSPGEGPYEQYF
J: TRBJ2-7
D: TRBD2
size: NA
V: TRBV11-2

DNA: TGTGCCAGCTCCGAGGGACAGGGGAAGGGTGAGCAGTTCTTC
CDR3: CASSEGQGKGEQFF
J: TRBJ2-1
D: TRBD1
size: NA
V: TRBV18

DNA: TGTGCCAGCAGCTCCTCGACAGGGGCCAATGAGCAGTTCTTC
CDR3: CASSSSTGANEQFF
J: TRBJ2-1
D: TRBD1
size: NA
V: TRBV7-2

DNA: TGTGCCAGCAGTTACCGCAGGGTGAACACTGAAGCTTTCTTT
CDR3: CASSYRRVNTEAFF
J: TRBJ1-1
D: NA
size: few
V: TRBV6-2/TRBV6-3

DNA: TGCGCCAGCAGCATAGACAGGGACGCGGCCTACGAGCAGTACTTC
CDR3: CASSIDRDAAYEQYF
J: TRBJ2-7
D: TRBD1
size: NA
V: TRBV4-3

DNA: TGTGCCAGTAGTATGATCAGCATGAACACTGAAGCTTTCTTT
CDR3: CASSMISMNTEAFF
J: TRBJ1-1
D: NA
size: once
V: TRBV19

DNA: TGTGCCAGCAGCCCGGGACAGGGTGATCAGCCCCAGCATTTT
CDR3: CASSPGQGDQPQHF
J: TRBJ1-5
D: TRBD1
size: NA
V: TRBV5-7

DNA: TGTGCCAGTAGTATTAGCCCCTACAATGAGCAGTTCTTC
CDR3: CASSISPYNEQFF
J: TRBJ2-1
D: NA
size: NA
V: TRBV19

DNA: TGTGCCAGCAGCTTGAACGGACTAGCGTTGAGCTCCTACAATGAGCAGTTCTTC
CDR3: CASSLNGLALSSYNEQFF
J: TRBJ2-1
D: TRBD2
size: NA
V: TRBV7-2

DNA: TGCGCCAGCAGCTTGGGGAAGGGGGCGAACACTGAAGCTTTCTTT
CDR3: CASSLGKGANTEAFF
J: TRBJ1-1
D: TRBD1
size: NA
V: TRBV5-1

DNA: TGTGCCAGCAGTCGATGGACGGCTAGCGGGAGCAAGTGGAAAACCTACAATGAGCAGTTCTTC
CDR3: CASSRWTASGSKWKTYNEQFF
J: TRBJ2-1
D: TRBD2
size: once
V: TRBV14

DNA: TGTGCCATCAGTGGGCAACAGGACTACGAGCAGTACTTC
CDR3: CAISGQQDYEQYF
J: TRBJ2-7
D: NA
size: NA
V: TRBV10-3

DNA: TGTGCCTGGATCTCAGGAGAGACCCAGTACTTC
CDR3: CAWISGETQYF
J: TRBJ2-5
D: NA
size: NA
V: TRBV30

DNA: TGTGCCAGCAGCAATCGGGAGAAAGGGGCCCACGAGCAGTACTTC
CDR3: CASSNREKGAHEQYF
J: TRBJ2-7
D: NA
size: once
V: TRBV21-1

DNA: TGTGCCAGTTCACCCCGGGGCGTCACTGAAGCTTTCTTT
CDR3: CASSPRGVTEAFF
J: TRBJ1-1
D: NA
size: NA
V: TRBV19

DNA: TGTGCCAGCAGTTTAAATAGAAAGGAGCAGTACTTC
CDR3: CASSLNRKEQYF
J: TRBJ2-7
D: NA
size: once
V: TRBV12-3/TRBV12-4

DNA: TGTGCCAGCAACCTGGACAGGGTCTCTTACGAGCAGTACTTC
CDR3: CASNLDRVSYEQYF
J: TRBJ2-7
D: TRBD1
size: NA
V: TRBV5-6

DNA: TGTGCCAGCAGCTTAGACAGGGGTATGTCACCCCTCCACTTT
CDR3: CASSLDRGMSPLHF
J: TRBJ1-6
D: TRBD1
size: NA
V: TRBV7-2

DNA: TGTGCCAGCAGTTCAGTCTCCTACAATGAGCAGTTCTTC
CDR3: CASSSVSYNEQFF
J: TRBJ2-1
D: NA
size: NA
V: TRBV12-3/TRBV12-4

DNA: TGTGCCTGCCCGGGACTGACGGTGTTTGAGCAGTTCTTC
CDR3: CACPGLTVFEQFF
J: TRBJ2-1
D: NA
size: NA
V: TRBV30

DNA: TGTGCCAGCAGCCTGGGGGGGGGTCTCAACACCGGGGAGCTGTTTTTT
CDR3: CASSLGGGLNTGELFF
J: TRBJ2-2
D: TRBD2
size: NA
V: TRBV5-4

DNA: TGTGCCAGCAGTTTAGACCCGGGACAGGGGGAGTACTTC
CDR3: CASSLDPGQGEYF
J: TRBJ2-4
D: TRBD1
size: NA
V: TRBV12-3/TRBV12-4

DNA: TGCGCCAGCAGTGAGGACCTTCCATCCAATGAGCAGTTCTTC
CDR3: CASSEDLPSNEQFF
J: TRBJ2-1
D: NA
size: NA
V: TRBV10-1

DNA: TGTGCCTGGAGCCACCGGGGGGGGGACGAGCAGTACTTC
CDR3: CAWSHRGGDEQYF
J: TRBJ2-7
D: TRBD2
size: NA
V: TRBV30

DNA: TGTGCCAGCAGCCAAGTGACTCCCTCCAGGGAGCTGTTTTTT
CDR3: CASSQVTPSRELFF
J: TRBJ2-2
D: NA
size: NA
V: TRBV3-1/TRBV3-2

DNA: TGTGCCAGCAGTCCTTCCGCCGGGACAGGGTACGAGCAGTACTTC
CDR3: CASSPSAGTGYEQYF
J: TRBJ2-7
D: TRBD1
size: NA
V: TRBV6-5

DNA: TGTGCCAGCAGTCCTGGGGTAGCGGGAGACGAGCAGTACTTC
CDR3: CASSPGVAGDEQYF
J: TRBJ2-7
D: TRBD2
size: NA
V: TRBV27

DNA: TGTGCCAGCTCACGGGACTACCAAGAGACCCAGTACTTC
CDR3: CASSRDYQETQYF
J: TRBJ2-5
D: NA
size: NA
V: TRBV18

DNA: TGTGCCAGCAGAGGACAGGGGAACACCGGGGAGCTGTTTTTT
CDR3: CASRGQGNTGELFF
J: TRBJ2-2
D: TRBD1
size: NA
V: TRBV6-5

DNA: TGTGCCAGCTCACCAGGGACAGGGAGAGCCGGGGAGCTGTTTTTT
CDR3: CASSPGTGRAGELFF
J: TRBJ2-2
D: TRBD1
size: NA
V: TRBV18

DNA: TGTGCCAGCAACCCGACAGGAAGCTATGGCTACACCTTC
CDR3: CASNPTGSYGYTF
J: TRBJ1-2
D: NA
size: NA
V: TRBV5-6

DNA: TGCGCCAGCAGCCAAGCATCCAGGGGTCGAGAGACCCAGTACTTC
CDR3: CASSQASRGRETQYF
J: TRBJ2-5
D: NA
size: NA
V: TRBV4-1

DNA: TGCGCCAGCAGCCCGCCTCGACAGGGGTACACCGGGGAGCTGTTTTTT
CDR3: CASSPPRQGYTGELFF
J: TRBJ2-2
D: TRBD1
size: NA
V: TRBV5-1

DNA: TGTGCCAGCAGCCCTGACAGGGCTAATTCACCCCTCCACTTT
CDR3: CASSPDRANSPLHF
J: TRBJ1-6
D: TRBD1
size: NA
V: TRBV2

DNA: TGTGCCAGCAGCTCGAAAGACCGACGCTGGACAGGGGGCCATGGCTACACCTTC
CDR3: CASSSKDRRWTGGHGYTF
J: TRBJ1-2
D: TRBD1
size: NA
V: TRBV7-2

DNA: TGTGCCAGCAGCGGAAAACAGGGCGGCGGGGAGCTGTTTTTT
CDR3: CASSGKQGGGELFF
J: TRBJ2-2
D: NA
size: NA
V: TRBV7-9

DNA: TGTGCCAGCAGCAAAGGTCTGGAAGACAGGGGGATGAGGGAGCAGTACTTC
CDR3: CASSKGLEDRGMREQYF
J: TRBJ2-7
D: NA
size: once
V: TRBV21-1

DNA: TGTGCCAGCAGCCCCACCGGGACAGTCAATTCCAATGAGCAGTTCTTC
CDR3: CASSPTGTVNSNEQFF
J: TRBJ2-1
D: TRBD1
size: NA
V: TRBV7-2

DNA: TGTGCCAGCTCACCCGGGACAGGGGGCACTGAAGCTTTCTTT
CDR3: CASSPGTGGTEAFF
J: TRBJ1-1
D: TRBD1
size: NA
V: TRBV18

DNA: TGTGCCATCAGTCCGGTCCGGGCGGCGGATGGGTTCTACGAGCAGTACTTC
CDR3: CAISPVRAADGFYEQYF
J: TRBJ2-7
D: NA
size: NA
V: TRBV10-3

DNA: TGTGCCAGCAGTAGCGGACAGGCCCGGAATCAGCCCCAGCATTTT
CDR3: CASSSGQARNQPQHF
J: TRBJ1-5
D: TRBD1
size: NA
V: TRBV6-6

DNA: TGTGCCAGCAGCGTAGGACACTCTGGGGCCAACGTCCTGACTTTC
CDR3: CASSVGHSGANVLTF
J: TRBJ2-6
D: NA
size: NA
V: TRBV9

DNA: TGTGCCAGCTCACCACCCGGCATCGGGGGAACCCGGGTAGGCTACACCTTC
CDR3: CASSPPGIGGTRVGYTF
J: TRBJ1-2
D: NA
size: NA
V: TRBV18

DNA: TGTGCCAGCAGTGATTCCCGCGGGCAAGAGACCCAGTACTTC
CDR3: CASSDSRGQETQYF
J: TRBJ2-5
D: NA
size: NA
V: TRBV2

DNA: TGTGCCAGCAGTTTAGATAGGAGAGATACGCAGTATTTT
CDR3: CASSLDRRDTQYF
J: TRBJ2-3
D: NA
size: once
V: TRBV28